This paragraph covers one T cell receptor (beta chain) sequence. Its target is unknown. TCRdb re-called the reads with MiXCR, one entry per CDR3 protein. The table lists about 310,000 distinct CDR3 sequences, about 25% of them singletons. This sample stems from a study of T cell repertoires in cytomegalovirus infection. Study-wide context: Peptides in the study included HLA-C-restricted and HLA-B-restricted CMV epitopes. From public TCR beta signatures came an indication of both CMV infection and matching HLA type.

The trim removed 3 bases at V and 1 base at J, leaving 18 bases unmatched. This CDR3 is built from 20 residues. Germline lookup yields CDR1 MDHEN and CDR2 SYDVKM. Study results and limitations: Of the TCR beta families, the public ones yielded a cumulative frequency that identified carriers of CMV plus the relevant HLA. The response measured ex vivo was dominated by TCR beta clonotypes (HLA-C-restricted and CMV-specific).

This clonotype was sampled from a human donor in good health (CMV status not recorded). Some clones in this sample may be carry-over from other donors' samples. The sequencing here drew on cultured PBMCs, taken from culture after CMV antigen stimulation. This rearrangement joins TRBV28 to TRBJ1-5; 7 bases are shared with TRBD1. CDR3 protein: CASSLLYDREKGLSNQPQHF. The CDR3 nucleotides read TGTGCCAGCAGTTTGCTATACGACAGGGAGAAGGGGTTGAGCAATCAGCCCCAGCATTTT.